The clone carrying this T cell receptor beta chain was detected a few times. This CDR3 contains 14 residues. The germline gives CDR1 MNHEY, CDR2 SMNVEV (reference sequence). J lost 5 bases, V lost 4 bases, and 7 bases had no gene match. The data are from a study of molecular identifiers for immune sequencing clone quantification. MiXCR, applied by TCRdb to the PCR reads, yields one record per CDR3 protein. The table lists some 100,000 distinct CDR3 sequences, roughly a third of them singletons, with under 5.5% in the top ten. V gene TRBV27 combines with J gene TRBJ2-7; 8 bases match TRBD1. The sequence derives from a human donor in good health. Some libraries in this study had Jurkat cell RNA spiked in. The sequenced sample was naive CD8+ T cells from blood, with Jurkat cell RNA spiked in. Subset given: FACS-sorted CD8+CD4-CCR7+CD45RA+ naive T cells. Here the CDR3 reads CASSSGPTGDEQYF. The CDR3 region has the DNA TGTGCCAGCAGTTCCGGACCGACAGGGGACGAGCAGTACTTC.